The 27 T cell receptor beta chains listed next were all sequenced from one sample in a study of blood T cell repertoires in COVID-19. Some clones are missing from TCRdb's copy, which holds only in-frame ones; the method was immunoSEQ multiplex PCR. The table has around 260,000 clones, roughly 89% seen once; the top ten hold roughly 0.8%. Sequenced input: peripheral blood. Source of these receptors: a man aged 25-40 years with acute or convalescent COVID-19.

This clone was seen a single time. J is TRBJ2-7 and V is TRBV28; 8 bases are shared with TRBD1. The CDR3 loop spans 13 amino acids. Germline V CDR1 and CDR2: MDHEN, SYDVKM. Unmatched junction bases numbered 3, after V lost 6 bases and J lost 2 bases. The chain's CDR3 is CASRATGAYEQYF. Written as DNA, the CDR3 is TGTGCCAGCAGAGCGACAGGGGCCTACGAGCAGTACTTC.

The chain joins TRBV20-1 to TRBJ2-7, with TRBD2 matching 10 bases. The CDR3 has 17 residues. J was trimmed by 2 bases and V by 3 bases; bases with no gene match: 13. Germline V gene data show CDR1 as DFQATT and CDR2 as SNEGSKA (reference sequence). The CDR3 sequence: CSASFRKLAGITYEQYF. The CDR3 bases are TGCAGTGCTAGTTTCAGGAAACTAGCGGGAATCACCTACGAGCAGTACTTC.

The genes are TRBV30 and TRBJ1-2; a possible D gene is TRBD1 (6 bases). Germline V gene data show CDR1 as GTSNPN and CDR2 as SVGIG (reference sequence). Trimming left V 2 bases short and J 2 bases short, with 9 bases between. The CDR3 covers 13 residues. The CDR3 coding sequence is TGTGCCTGGAGTCTCAGGGGAAACTATGGCTACACCTTC. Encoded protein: CAWSLRGNYGYTF.

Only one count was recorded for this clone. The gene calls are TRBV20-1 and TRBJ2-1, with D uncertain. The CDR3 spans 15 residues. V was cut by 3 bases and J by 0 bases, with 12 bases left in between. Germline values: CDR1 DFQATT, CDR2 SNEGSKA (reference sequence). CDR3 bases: TGCAGTGCTAGTAAGACGAGGAGCTCCTACAATGAGCAGTTCTTC. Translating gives CSASKTRSSYNEQFF.

CDR3 sequence: CASSPLGSPDDQETQYF. The CDR3 nucleotides read TGTGCCAGCAGTCCCTTGGGGAGCCCGGACGACCAAGAGACCCAGTACTTC. V gene TRBV28 combines with J gene TRBJ2-5; TRBD2 is a possible D gene (5 bases). In germline, CDR1 is MDHEN, CDR2 SYDVKM. CDR3 length: 17 residues. V was pared by 5 bases and J by 0 bases, with 19 bases between.

In DNA form, the CDR3 reads TGTGCCAGCAGTCAACGCAGGGACTCCTACGAGCAGTACTTC. It encodes CASSQRRDSYEQYF. V usage is TRBV27 and J usage is TRBJ2-7, with D perhaps TRBD1 (5 bases). Germline V gene data show CDR1 as MNHEY and CDR2 as SMNVEV (reference sequence). CDR3 size: 14 residues. Between the trimmed V and J ends, which lost 5 bases and 0 bases, there was a span of 11 bases.

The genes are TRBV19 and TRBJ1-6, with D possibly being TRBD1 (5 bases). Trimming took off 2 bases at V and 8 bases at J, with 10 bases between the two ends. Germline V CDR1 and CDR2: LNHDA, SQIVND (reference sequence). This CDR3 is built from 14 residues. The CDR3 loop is CASSIRGVDSPLHF. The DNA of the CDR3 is TGTGCCAGTAGTATACGGGGGGTCGATTCACCCCTCCACTTT.

The CDR3 sequence is CSASNRVGYGYTF. DNA for the CDR3: TGCAGTGCTAGTAACAGGGTTGGCTATGGCTACACCTTC. V and J are TRBV20-1 and TRBJ1-2; TRBD1 is a possible D gene (6 bases). Germline V gene sequence: CDR1 DFQATT, CDR2 SNEGSKA (reference sequence). The CDR3 length is 13 residues. The germline V and J ends were trimmed by 3 bases and 4 bases, with 12 bases remaining between them.

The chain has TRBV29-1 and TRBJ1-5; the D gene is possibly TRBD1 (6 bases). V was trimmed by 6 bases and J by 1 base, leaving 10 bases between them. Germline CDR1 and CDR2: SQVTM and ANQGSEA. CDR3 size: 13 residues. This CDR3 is CSVTTGSNQPQHF. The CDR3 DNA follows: TGCAGCGTCACCACAGGGAGCAATCAGCCCCAGCATTTT.

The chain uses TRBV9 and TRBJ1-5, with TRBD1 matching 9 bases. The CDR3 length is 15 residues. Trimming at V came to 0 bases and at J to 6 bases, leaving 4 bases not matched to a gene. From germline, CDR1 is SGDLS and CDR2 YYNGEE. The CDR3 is CASSVDGTGFQPQHF. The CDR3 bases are TGTGCCAGCAGCGTAGACGGGACAGGGTTTCAGCCCCAGCATTTT.

CDR3 DNA: TGTGCCAGCAGCATACGGGACACCTACGAGCAGTACTTC. Amino acid sequence: CASSIRDTYEQYF. The genes are TRBV9 and TRBJ2-7; tentative D call: TRBD1 (6 bases). Germline CDR1 SGDLS, CDR2 YYNGEE. V lost 4 bases and J lost 2, with 10 bases in between. The CDR3 contains 13 residues.

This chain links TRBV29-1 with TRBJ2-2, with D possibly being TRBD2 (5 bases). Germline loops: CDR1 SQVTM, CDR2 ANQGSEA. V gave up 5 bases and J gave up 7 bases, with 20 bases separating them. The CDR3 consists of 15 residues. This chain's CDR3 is CSVNIRRRAGGELFF. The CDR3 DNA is TGCAGCGTTAACATTCGGAGGCGGGCCGGCGGGGAGCTGTTTTTT.

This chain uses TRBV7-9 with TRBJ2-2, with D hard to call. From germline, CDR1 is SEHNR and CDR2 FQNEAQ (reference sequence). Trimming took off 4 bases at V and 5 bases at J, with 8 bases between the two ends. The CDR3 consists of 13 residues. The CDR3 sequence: CASSSAVTGELFF. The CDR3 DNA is TGTGCCAGCAGCTCGGCGGTGACCGGGGAGCTGTTTTTT.

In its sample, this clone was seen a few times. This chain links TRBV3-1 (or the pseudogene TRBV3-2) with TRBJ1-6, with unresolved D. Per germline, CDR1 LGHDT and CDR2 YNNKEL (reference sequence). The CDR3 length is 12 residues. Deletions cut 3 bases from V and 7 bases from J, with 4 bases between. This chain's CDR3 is CASSHLNSPLHF. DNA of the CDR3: TGTGCCAGCAGCCACCTCAATTCACCCCTCCACTTT.

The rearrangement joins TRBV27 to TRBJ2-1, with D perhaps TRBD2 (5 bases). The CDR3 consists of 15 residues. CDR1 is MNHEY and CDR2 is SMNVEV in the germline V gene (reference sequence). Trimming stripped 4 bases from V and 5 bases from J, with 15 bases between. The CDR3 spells CASSSRSGWDNEQFF. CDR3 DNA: TGTGCCAGCAGTTCCCGGTCGGGATGGGACAATGAGCAGTTCTTC.

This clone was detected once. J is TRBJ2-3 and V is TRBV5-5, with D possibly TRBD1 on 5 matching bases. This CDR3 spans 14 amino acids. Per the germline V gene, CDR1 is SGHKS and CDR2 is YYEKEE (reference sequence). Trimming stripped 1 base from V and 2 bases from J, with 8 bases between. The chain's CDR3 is CASSLLGDTDTQYF. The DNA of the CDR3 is TGTGCCAGCAGCTTGCTAGGGGACACAGATACGCAGTATTTT.

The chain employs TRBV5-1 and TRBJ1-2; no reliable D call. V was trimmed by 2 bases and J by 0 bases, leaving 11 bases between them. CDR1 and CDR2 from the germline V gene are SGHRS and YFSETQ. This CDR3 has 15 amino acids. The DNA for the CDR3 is TGCGCCAGCAGCTTCGGTGAGAGCACTAACTATGGCTACACCTTC. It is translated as CASSFGESTNYGYTF.

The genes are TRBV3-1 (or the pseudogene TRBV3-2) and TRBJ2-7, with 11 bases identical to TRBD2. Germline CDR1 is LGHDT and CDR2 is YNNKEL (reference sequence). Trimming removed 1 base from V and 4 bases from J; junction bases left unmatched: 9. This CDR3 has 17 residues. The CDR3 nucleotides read TGTGCCAGCAGCCAAGGCCCCACTAGCGGGAGTCGGTACGAGCAGTACTTC. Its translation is CASSQGPTSGSRYEQYF.

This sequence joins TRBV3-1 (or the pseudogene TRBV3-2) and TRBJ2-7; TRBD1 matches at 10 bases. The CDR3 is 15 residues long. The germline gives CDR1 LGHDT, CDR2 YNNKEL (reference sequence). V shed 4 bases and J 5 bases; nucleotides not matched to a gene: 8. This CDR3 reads CASSLPGTGVHEQYF. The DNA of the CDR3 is TGTGCCAGCAGCCTTCCCGGGACAGGGGTACACGAGCAGTACTTC.

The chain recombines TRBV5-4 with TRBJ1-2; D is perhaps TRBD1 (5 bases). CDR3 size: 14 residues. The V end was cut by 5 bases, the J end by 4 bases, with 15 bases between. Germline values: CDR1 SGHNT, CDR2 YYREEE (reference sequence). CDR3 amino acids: CASSWAQEVYGYTF. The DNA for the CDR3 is TGTGCCAGCAGTTGGGCACAGGAAGTCTATGGCTACACCTTC.

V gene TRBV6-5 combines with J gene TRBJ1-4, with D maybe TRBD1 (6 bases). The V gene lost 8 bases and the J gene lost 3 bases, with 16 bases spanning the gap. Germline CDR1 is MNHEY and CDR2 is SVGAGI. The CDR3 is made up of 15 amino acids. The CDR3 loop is CASGRNRAANEKLFF. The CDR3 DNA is TGTGCCAGCGGCCGGAACAGGGCTGCTAATGAAAAACTGTTTTTT.

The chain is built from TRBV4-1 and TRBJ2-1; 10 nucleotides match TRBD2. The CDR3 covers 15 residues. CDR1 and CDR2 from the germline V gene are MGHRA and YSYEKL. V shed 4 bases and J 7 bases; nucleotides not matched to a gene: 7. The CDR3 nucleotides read TGCGCCAGCAGCCTGCTAGCGGGAGTGGGGAATGAGCAGTTCTTC. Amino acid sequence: CASSLLAGVGNEQFF.

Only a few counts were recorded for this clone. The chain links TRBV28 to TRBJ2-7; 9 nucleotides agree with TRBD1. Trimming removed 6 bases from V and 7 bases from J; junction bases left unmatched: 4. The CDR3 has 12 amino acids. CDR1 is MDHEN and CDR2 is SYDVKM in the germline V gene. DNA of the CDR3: TGTGCCAGCAGACAGGGGGCGCGGGAGCAGTACTTC. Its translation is CASRQGAREQYF.

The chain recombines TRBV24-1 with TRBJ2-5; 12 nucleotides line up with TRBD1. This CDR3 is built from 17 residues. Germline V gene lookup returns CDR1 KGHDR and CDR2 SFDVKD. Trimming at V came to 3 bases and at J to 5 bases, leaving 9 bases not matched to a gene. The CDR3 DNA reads TGTGCCACCAGTGATCTCCCGGGACAGGGGGCGCGGGAGACCCAGTACTTC. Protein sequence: CATSDLPGQGARETQYF.

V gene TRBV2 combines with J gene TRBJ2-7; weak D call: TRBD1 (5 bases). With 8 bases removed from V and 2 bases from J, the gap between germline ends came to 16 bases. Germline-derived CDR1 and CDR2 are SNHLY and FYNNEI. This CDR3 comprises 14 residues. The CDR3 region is CASRYGADTYEQYF. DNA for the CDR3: TGTGCCAGCCGATATGGGGCTGATACCTACGAGCAGTACTTC.

The CDR3 loop is CASRDTTANEQFF. DNA for the CDR3: TGTGCCAGCAGAGATACAACAGCCAATGAGCAGTTCTTC. V and J are TRBV6-6 and TRBJ2-1; D is ambiguous. The CDR3 is 13 residues long. Trimming stripped 6 bases from V and 6 bases from J, with 12 bases between. CDR1 and CDR2 (germline): MNHNY, SVGAGI (reference sequence).

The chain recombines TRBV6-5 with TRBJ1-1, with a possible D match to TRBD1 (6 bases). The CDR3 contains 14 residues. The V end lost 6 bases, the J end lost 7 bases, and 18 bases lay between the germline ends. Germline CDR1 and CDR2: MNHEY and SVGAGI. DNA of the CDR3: TGTGCCAGCAGCAGCCGGGACACGGGAAATGAAGCTTTCTTT. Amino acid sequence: CASSSRDTGNEAFF.